Listed below are T cell receptor beta chains from one sample, sequenced in a study of cytomegalovirus exposure and HLA in healthy donors. Generated by immunoSEQ multiplex PCR, the TCRdb table keeps only in-frame clones and is missing some. The sample has about 130,000 clones; more than 80% are singletons. Source material: PBMCs. Receptor source: a woman aged 30 to 39 in good health and CMV-seropositive. Both conserved end residues are part of each CDR3. Fields, in order: V gene, D gene, J gene, clone size, CDR3 DNA, CDR3 protein. The D gene is left open where the match is weak. Not all rows give a size; the values are once, few, many and, for expanded clones, a class.

v_gene: TRBV30; d_gene: .; j_gene: TRBJ1-2; abundance: .; CDR3nt: TGTGCCTGGAGCGGGGGATGGCAGTCACTCTATGGCTACACCTTC; CDR3aa: CAWSGGWQSLYGYTF
v_gene: TRBV18; d_gene: .; j_gene: TRBJ1-1; abundance: .; CDR3nt: TGTGCCAGCTCACAAAACAGGGACATGAACACTGAAGCTTTCTTT; CDR3aa: CASSQNRDMNTEAFF
v_gene: TRBV30; d_gene: .; j_gene: TRBJ1-5; abundance: .; CDR3nt: TGTGCCTGCCGTGGGCAGTTCAATCAGCCCCAGCATTTT; CDR3aa: CACRGQFNQPQHF
v_gene: TRBV7-9; d_gene: .; j_gene: TRBJ1-1; abundance: .; CDR3nt: TGTGCCAGCAGCCCGGGCGGGACCCGGACTAATGAAGCTTTCTTT; CDR3aa: CASSPGGTRTNEAFF
v_gene: TRBV2; d_gene: .; j_gene: TRBJ2-7; abundance: .; CDR3nt: TGTGCCAGCAGTGGGGCAGGGGACTACGAGCAGTACTTC; CDR3aa: CASSGAGDYEQYF
v_gene: TRBV5-4; d_gene: .; j_gene: TRBJ1-3; abundance: .; CDR3nt: TGTGCCAGCAGCTTGGGGGGCAGCCCTAGCTCTGGAAACACCATATATTTT; CDR3aa: CASSLGGSPSSGNTIYF
v_gene: TRBV6-1; d_gene: .; j_gene: TRBJ1-1; abundance: .; CDR3nt: TGTGCCAGCAGCAGGGCCTGGAACACTGAAGCTTTCTTT; CDR3aa: CASSRAWNTEAFF
v_gene: TRBV6-1; d_gene: TRBD1; j_gene: TRBJ2-7; abundance: few; CDR3nt: TGTGCCAGCAGAACAGGGGTCTACGAGCAGTACTTC; CDR3aa: CASRTGVYEQYF
v_gene: TRBV5-6; d_gene: TRBD1; j_gene: TRBJ1-2; abundance: .; CDR3nt: TGTGCCAGCAGCTTGGTAGGACAGGGGGCTGGCTACACCTTC; CDR3aa: CASSLVGQGAGYTF
v_gene: TRBV6-1; d_gene: .; j_gene: TRBJ2-1; abundance: .; CDR3nt: TGTGCCAGCAGTGAATGGGCCCGGCCAGATGCAGGGCAGTTCTTC; CDR3aa: CASSEWARPDAGQFF
v_gene: TRBV2; d_gene: TRBD2; j_gene: TRBJ2-2; abundance: .; CDR3nt: TGTGCCAGCAGGGGACTAGCGGGGACCGGGGAGCTGTTTTTT; CDR3aa: CASRGLAGTGELFF
v_gene: TRBV7-9; d_gene: .; j_gene: TRBJ1-2; abundance: .; CDR3nt: TGTGCCAGCAGCTCCGTGAGTCGGGAAAAAGTGAATGGCTACACCTTC; CDR3aa: CASSSVSREKVNGYTF
v_gene: TRBV6-6; d_gene: TRBD1; j_gene: TRBJ1-1; abundance: .; CDR3nt: TGTGCCAGCAGACGGGGACAGGGGAACACTGAAGCTTTCTTT; CDR3aa: CASRRGQGNTEAFF
v_gene: TRBV5-1; d_gene: TRBD1; j_gene: TRBJ2-5; abundance: once; CDR3nt: TGCGCCAGCAGCTTGGCCGGGACAGGAGAAGAGACCCAGTACTTC; CDR3aa: CASSLAGTGEETQYF
v_gene: TRBV28; d_gene: .; j_gene: TRBJ1-1; abundance: .; CDR3nt: TGTGCCAGCACCTCACCTGGAGAGGGAGGCACTGAAGCTTTCTTT; CDR3aa: CASTSPGEGGTEAFF
v_gene: TRBV7-3; d_gene: TRBD2; j_gene: TRBJ2-1; abundance: .; CDR3nt: TGTGCCAGCAGCTTAAGGCTAGCGGGATTAAATGAGCAGTTCTTC; CDR3aa: CASSLRLAGLNEQFF
v_gene: TRBV6-1; d_gene: .; j_gene: TRBJ1-1; abundance: few; CDR3nt: TGTGCCAGCAGCCCCCACGGGAGCGCGGCAGCTTTCTTT; CDR3aa: CASSPHGSAAAFF
v_gene: TRBV4-1; d_gene: TRBD2; j_gene: TRBJ2-1; abundance: .; CDR3nt: TGCGCCAGCAGCCCGGGACTAGCGGGAGTGAATGAGCAGTTCTTC; CDR3aa: CASSPGLAGVNEQFF
v_gene: TRBV5-1; d_gene: TRBD2; j_gene: TRBJ2-7; abundance: .; CDR3nt: TGCGCCAGCAGCATGACTAGCGGGAGCTACGAGCAGTACTTC; CDR3aa: CASSMTSGSYEQYF
v_gene: TRBV29-1; d_gene: .; j_gene: TRBJ1-1; abundance: .; CDR3nt: TGCAGCGTTGAAGGCAGGGTGAACACTGAAGCTTTCTTT; CDR3aa: CSVEGRVNTEAFF
v_gene: TRBV6-6; d_gene: .; j_gene: TRBJ1-2; abundance: .; CDR3nt: TGTGCCAGCAGTCCCTGGGCGGAGGAAGGCTACACCTTC; CDR3aa: CASSPWAEEGYTF
v_gene: TRBV11-2; d_gene: TRBD2; j_gene: TRBJ2-5; abundance: once; CDR3nt: TGTGCCAGCAGCCCTCCGGGGGGGTTGACCCAGTACTTC; CDR3aa: CASSPPGGLTQYF
v_gene: TRBV5-1; d_gene: .; j_gene: TRBJ1-4; abundance: .; CDR3nt: TGCGCCAGCAGCCGGGGGGTACAGACGGGTAATGAAAAACTGTTTTTT; CDR3aa: CASSRGVQTGNEKLFF
v_gene: TRBV30; d_gene: TRBD1; j_gene: TRBJ2-3; abundance: .; CDR3nt: TGTGCCTGGAGACGGGACAGGGAGACAGATACGCAGTATTTT; CDR3aa: CAWRRDRETDTQYF
v_gene: TRBV13; d_gene: TRBD1; j_gene: TRBJ1-2; abundance: .; CDR3nt: TGTGCCAGCAGCTCGACAGGGTACCTGGACTATGGCTACACCTTC; CDR3aa: CASSSTGYLDYGYTF
v_gene: TRBV10-2; d_gene: .; j_gene: TRBJ1-3; abundance: .; CDR3nt: TGCGCCAGCAGTGAGTCCGGTAGCCGGGCTGGAAACACCATATATTTT; CDR3aa: CASSESGSRAGNTIYF
v_gene: TRBV30; d_gene: .; j_gene: TRBJ2-3; abundance: .; CDR3nt: TGTGCCTGGAGTGTAGGGGCTACGCAGTATTTT; CDR3aa: CAWSVGATQYF
v_gene: TRBV28; d_gene: .; j_gene: TRBJ1-1; abundance: .; CDR3nt: TGTGCCAGTGCGAGCCTCCCCGCTCGAGTTTTCTTT; CDR3aa: CASASLPARVFF
v_gene: TRBV27; d_gene: TRBD2; j_gene: TRBJ2-2; abundance: .; CDR3nt: TGTGCCAGCAGTTTGACTAGCGGGGTACTGACCGGGGAGCTGTTTTTT; CDR3aa: CASSLTSGVLTGELFF
v_gene: TRBV9; d_gene: .; j_gene: TRBJ1-1; abundance: .; CDR3nt: TGTGCCAGCAGCGCTATCGGGGGTACTGAAGCTTTCTTT; CDR3aa: CASSAIGGTEAFF
v_gene: TRBV2; d_gene: TRBD1; j_gene: TRBJ1-1; abundance: .; CDR3nt: TGTGCCAGCAGTGCACGGGCAGGGGGTTTGAGCACTGAAGCTTTCTTT; CDR3aa: CASSARAGGLSTEAFF
v_gene: TRBV5-6; d_gene: .; j_gene: TRBJ2-1; abundance: .; CDR3nt: TGTGCCAGCAGCTTCCCCCAGAATGAGCAGTTCTTC; CDR3aa: CASSFPQNEQFF
v_gene: TRBV28; d_gene: .; j_gene: TRBJ1-5; abundance: few; CDR3nt: TGTGCCAGCAGTTTACCCAGTTATAGCAATCAGCCCCAGCATTTT; CDR3aa: CASSLPSYSNQPQHF
v_gene: TRBV28; d_gene: TRBD1; j_gene: TRBJ1-4; abundance: .; CDR3nt: TGTGCCAGCGGCGGGGTGTCCTCCGGACAGGGTGAATGGGGACTGTTTTTT; CDR3aa: CASGGVSSGQGEWGLFF
v_gene: TRBV5-1; d_gene: TRBD1; j_gene: TRBJ2-7; abundance: .; CDR3nt: TGCGCCAGCAGCACCCGGACAGGGGGCCAATACGAGCAGTACTTC; CDR3aa: CASSTRTGGQYEQYF
v_gene: TRBV5-1; d_gene: .; j_gene: TRBJ2-5; abundance: few; CDR3nt: TGCGCCAGCAGGGACATGGGAATGGAGCAGTACTTC; CDR3aa: CASRDMGMEQYF
v_gene: TRBV7-2; d_gene: TRBD1; j_gene: TRBJ2-3; abundance: .; CDR3nt: TGTGCCAGCAGCCCCGGGACAGGAGGCTACACAGATACGCAGTATTTT; CDR3aa: CASSPGTGGYTDTQYF
v_gene: TRBV5-4; d_gene: TRBD2; j_gene: TRBJ2-1; abundance: .; CDR3nt: TGTGCCAGCAGCTTATTAGCGGGAGGTAATATTGAGCAGTTCTTC; CDR3aa: CASSLLAGGNIEQFF
v_gene: TRBV2; d_gene: .; j_gene: TRBJ2-7; abundance: once; CDR3nt: TGTGCCAGCCGGGACAATTCCTACGAGCAGTACTTC; CDR3aa: CASRDNSYEQYF
v_gene: TRBV15; d_gene: TRBD2; j_gene: TRBJ2-2; abundance: .; CDR3nt: TGTGCCACCAGCAGACCCCCCGGGGGGACCGGGGAGCTGTTTTTT; CDR3aa: CATSRPPGGTGELFF
v_gene: TRBV27; d_gene: .; j_gene: TRBJ2-3; abundance: .; CDR3nt: TGTGCCAGCAGTAGCCTATACACAGATACGCAGTATTTT; CDR3aa: CASSSLYTDTQYF
v_gene: TRBV4-1; d_gene: TRBD2; j_gene: TRBJ2-5; abundance: .; CDR3nt: TGCGCCAGCAGCCAAGATAGGGGAGGGGCTAGCGGGGGGGCTTTGCAGACCCAGTACTTC; CDR3aa: CASSQDRGGASGGALQTQYF
v_gene: TRBV30; d_gene: .; j_gene: TRBJ2-1; abundance: .; CDR3nt: TGTGCCTGGAGTGAGAACAATCCCAATGAGCAGTTCTTC; CDR3aa: CAWSENNPNEQFF
v_gene: TRBV19; d_gene: .; j_gene: TRBJ2-5; abundance: .; CDR3nt: TGTGCCACACAACCCCTGACAGAAGAGACCCAGTACTTC; CDR3aa: CATQPLTEETQYF
v_gene: TRBV7-7; d_gene: .; j_gene: TRBJ1-1; abundance: .; CDR3nt: TGTGCTAGCAGTACAGCTATGAACACTGAAGCTTTCTTT; CDR3aa: CASSTAMNTEAFF
v_gene: TRBV2; d_gene: TRBD1; j_gene: TRBJ2-7; abundance: .; CDR3nt: TGTGCCAGCACCCGGGACAGGGGAATGGGCGAGCAGTACTTC; CDR3aa: CASTRDRGMGEQYF
v_gene: TRBV5-4; d_gene: TRBD1; j_gene: TRBJ1-4; abundance: few; CDR3nt: TGTGCCAGCAGCCCTGGGACAGGAGAAAAACTGTTTTTT; CDR3aa: CASSPGTGEKLFF
v_gene: TRBV11-2; d_gene: .; j_gene: TRBJ2-5; abundance: .; CDR3nt: TGTGCCAGCAGCCTCGGACTCCAAGAGACCCAGTACTTC; CDR3aa: CASSLGLQETQYF
v_gene: TRBV7-9; d_gene: TRBD1; j_gene: TRBJ1-1; abundance: .; CDR3nt: TGTGCCAGCAGCTTAGGATCAGGGGGTAACACTGAAGCTTTCTTT; CDR3aa: CASSLGSGGNTEAFF